The 15 T cell receptor beta chains listed next were all sequenced from one sample in a study of PD-L1 blockade in urothelial cancer. The repertoire was sequenced with immunoSEQ multiplex PCR; TCRdb's copy has only in-frame clones and lacks some. The sample yields about 83,000 clones, 75% to 90% seen once. Sequencing used PBMCs, obtained around atezolizumab (anti-PD-L1) treatment. These receptors all stem from a woman between 65 and 79 years old with urothelial cancer.

Here the CDR3 DNA reads TGTGCCATCAAAGGTGGTTTCGGGTGGACAGATACGCAGTATTTT. As protein: CAIKGGFGWTDTQYF. The chain joins TRBV10-3 to TRBJ2-3; D is undetermined. V lost 7 bases and J lost 3, with 17 bases in between. Germline V gene sequence: CDR1 ENHRY, CDR2 SYGVKD. The CDR3 is 15 amino acids.

J is TRBJ1-5 and V is TRBV7-2; D unclear. This CDR3 is 13 amino acids long. Per the germline V gene, CDR1 is SGHTA and CDR2 is FQGNSA. Trimming removed 0 bases at V and 12 bases at J, with 12 bases between. CDR3 nucleotide sequence: TGTGCCAGCAGCTTAGCCGTCGACGGCGGCCAGCATTTT. Translation gives CASSLAVDGGQHF.

In this sample, this clone turned up once. V gene TRBV5-4 combines with J gene TRBJ2-3; 10 bases align to TRBD2. The junction had 7 bases not matched to a gene; V was cut back by 2 bases and J by 7 bases. The CDR3 runs 15 residues. Germline CDR1 and CDR2: SGHNT and YYREEE (reference sequence). The CDR3 loop reads CASSLIAGGGNTQYF. CDR3 bases: TGTGCCAGCAGCTTAATAGCGGGGGGCGGGAATACGCAGTATTTT.

V is TRBV18 and J is TRBJ2-1; TRBD2 matches 7 bases. The V and J ends lost 2 bases and 8 bases, in that order; junction bases with no gene match: 6. The CDR3 totals 14 residues. CDR1 is KGHSH, CDR2 LQKENI, per germline. CDR3 DNA: TGTGCCAGCTCACCATCCACAACTAGCGATGAGCAGTTCTTC. Its translation: CASSPSTTSDEQFF.

V and J are TRBV5-1 and TRBJ2-3; TRBD2 agrees at 14 bases. J lost 1 base, V lost 4 bases, and 8 bases had no gene match. This CDR3 has 18 amino acids. Germline CDR1 reads SGHRS; CDR2 reads YFSETQ. CDR3 nucleotide sequence: TGCGCCAGCAGCGCGGGACTAGCGGGAGTACCCGGCACAGATACGCAGTATTTT. Translating it yields CASSAGLAGVPGTDTQYF.

About this clone: An end of the junction does not agree with germline; a read error may underlie this. The V and J genes are TRBV28 and TRBJ1-4; D unclear. In germline, CDR1 is MDHEN, CDR2 SYDVKM. The CDR3 length is 15 residues. The CDR3: CASSSGAGVDDKLFF. In DNA form, the CDR3 reads TGTGCCAGCAGTTCGGGAGCAGGAGTTGATGACAAACTGTTTTTT.

The chain links TRBV7-9 to TRBJ1-2; 8 nucleotides match TRBD1. V gave up 1 base and J gave up 7 bases; unmatched junction bases: 5. Per germline, CDR1 SEHNR and CDR2 FQNEAQ (reference sequence). This CDR3 contains 14 residues. The CDR3, as DNA: TGTGCCAGCAGCTTAGACAGGGGGGACGGTGGCTACACCTTC. Its protein is CASSLDRGDGGYTF. Full variable domain (rest looked up from reference TRBV7-9 and TRBJ1-2): DTGVSQNPRHKITKRGQNVTFRCDPISEHNRLYWYRQTLGQGPEFLTYFQNEAQLEKSRLLSDRFSAERPKGSFSTLEIQRTEQGDSAMYLCASSLDRGDGGYTFGSGTRLTVV.

This clone was seen only once. The rearrangement joins TRBV28 to TRBJ2-2; 8 bases are a match to TRBD1. The CDR3 contains 16 residues. V dropped 3 bases and J dropped 3; count of bases not matched to a gene: 6. The germline V gene encodes CDR1 MDHEN and CDR2 SYDVKM. The CDR3 DNA sequence: TGTGCCAGCAGTTTGAATCAGGGGGCGCACACCGGGGAGCTGTTTTTT. Protein sequence: CASSLNQGAHTGELFF. Looking up the rest from reference TRBV28 and TRBJ2-2 gives the full variable domain: DVKVTQSSRYLVKRTGEKVFLECVQDMDHENMFWYRQDPGLGLRLIYFSYDVKMKEKGDIPEGYSVSREKKERFSLILESASTNQTSMYLCASSLNQGAHTGELFFGEGSRLTVL.

This chain uses TRBV30 with TRBJ1-2; D is unresolved. V lost 0 bases and J lost 8, with 13 bases in between. Germline CDR1 GTSNPN, CDR2 SVGIG (reference sequence). The CDR3 sequence is 13 residues long. The CDR3 DNA reads TGTGCCTGGAGTGTTGCGGGTTATGGCGGCTACACCTTC. Translation: CAWSVAGYGGYTF.

The gene calls are TRBV9 and TRBJ2-3; D might be TRBD1 (6 bases). Germline CDR1 SGDLS, CDR2 YYNGEE. The V and J ends lost 9 bases and 1 base respectively, with 12 bases between them. The length of the CDR3 is 13 residues. Here the CDR3 reads CATNRAGTDTQYF. The CDR3 region has the DNA TGTGCCACGAACAGGGCTGGCACAGATACGCAGTATTTT.

The rearrangement links TRBV29-1 to TRBJ2-7, with 7 bases identical to TRBD1. V lost 2 bases, J lost 2 bases, and 6 bases stayed unmatched. There are 14 residues in the CDR3. Looked up from germline, CDR1 is SQVTM and CDR2 is ANQGSEA. For the CDR3, the DNA is TGCAGCGTTGAACTCCAGGGACAGCCCTACGAGCAGTACTTC. Translating gives CSVELQGQPYEQYF.

The chain combines TRBV16 with TRBJ1-2, with a tentative D call TRBD1 (5 bases). Trimming took off 3 bases at V and 4 bases at J, with 30 bases between the two ends. CDR3 length equals 20 residues. The V gene's germline CDR1 is KGHSY and CDR2 FQNENV. The CDR3 DNA reads as TGTGCCAGCAGCCAGTGGCAGGGACTAAACCATGTTTTTTCTAGCTATGGCTACACCTTC. It is translated as CASSQWQGLNHVFSSYGYTF.

This clone was seen only a few times. The CDR3 DNA sequence: TGTGCCAGCAGGTTACTAGGAGGCAATCAGCCCCAGCATTTT. Its protein product is CASRLLGGNQPQHF. The chain combines TRBV2 with TRBJ1-5, with D unclear. The CDR3 runs to 14 residues. CDR1 and CDR2 from the germline V gene are SNHLY and FYNNEI. Trimming pared 6 bases from V and 2 bases from J, leaving 11 bases between.

The V gene is TRBV5-6, the J gene TRBJ1-2, with TRBD1 as a possible D gene (5 bases). This CDR3 is built from 14 residues. The germline gives CDR1 SGHDT, CDR2 YYEEEE. The V gene lost 0 bases and the J gene lost 4 bases, with 10 bases spanning the gap. The CDR3 sequence is CASSLDQGLYGYTF. CDR3 coding DNA: TGTGCCAGCAGCTTGGATCAGGGCCTCTATGGCTACACCTTC.

The rearrangement uses TRBV5-1 and TRBJ2-5, with a weak D call TRBD2 (5 bases). The CDR3 totals 16 residues. V lost 4 bases, J lost 2 bases, and 18 bases lay in between. In germline, CDR1 is SGHRS, CDR2 YFSETQ. The CDR3 DNA sequence: TGCGCCAGCAGCCCCCCAATACTAGATACTCAAGAGACCCAGTACTTC. Residues: CASSPPILDTQETQYF. Full variable domain (outside the CDR3, taken from reference TRBV5-1 and TRBJ2-5): KAGVTQTPRYLIKTRGQQVTLSCSPISGHRSVSWYQQTPGQGLQFLFEYFSETQRNKGNFPGRFSGRQFSNSRSEMNVSTLELGDSALYLCASSPPILDTQETQYFGPGTRLLVL.